One sample yielded the 3 T cell receptor beta chains listed below, sequenced in a study of T cell changes during pregnancy in multiple sclerosis. This table comes from immunoSEQ multiplex PCR, and its TCRdb copy is limited to in-frame clones, with some not included. The repertoire consists of 100,000 or so clones, with 80% to 95% occurring once and the leading ten covering around 3.5%. This specimen was peripheral blood, taken after pregnancy. The receptors shown here come from a female donor with multiple sclerosis, enrolled in a pregnancy study.

This chain connects TRBV6-4 to TRBJ2-1, with 7 bases aligning to TRBD1. Unmatched junction bases numbered 6, after V lost 3 bases and J lost 4 bases. This CDR3 is 15 amino acids long. Germline CDR1 and CDR2: MRHNA and SNTAGT. CDR3 DNA sequence: TGTGCCAGCAGTGAGGGCCAGGGGGAATACAATGAGCAGTTCTTC. Its protein product is CASSEGQGEYNEQFF.

This rearrangement joins TRBV6-1 to TRBJ2-7; D unclear. The CDR3 is made up of 14 amino acids. Germline V gene sequence: CDR1 MNHNS, CDR2 SASEGT. V was trimmed by 2 bases and J by 2 bases, leaving 10 bases between them. The CDR3 reads CASSESGWTYEQYF. CDR3 nucleotide sequence: TGTGCCAGCAGTGAATCGGGTTGGACCTACGAGCAGTACTTC.

The J gene is TRBJ1-5, the V gene TRBV7-8; 9 nucleotides match TRBD1. V trimming: 4 bases; J trimming: 3 bases; junction bases outside the gene matches: 7. Germline V gene data show CDR1 as SGHVS and CDR2 as FQNEAQ. This CDR3 has 16 residues. Here the CDR3 DNA reads TGTGCCAGCAGCTCGGAAAGGACAGGGGACAATCAGCCCCAGCATTTT. This encodes CASSSERTGDNQPQHF.